This T cell receptor (beta chain) appears in the sequencing data of a study of regulatory dendritic cells for organ transplantation. A note on this clone: What it binds is unknown.

Sorted T cells were CFSE-labeled and cultured 4 to 5 days with allogeneic regulatory or mature dendritic cells at 1:10. V dropped 5 bases and J dropped 2 bases, with 12 bases sitting between them. The CDR3 spans 14 residues. Looked up from germline, CDR1 is MNHNY and CDR2 is SVGAGI (reference sequence). Produced via immunoSEQ multiplex PCR; TCRdb's table is partial and in-frame only. The repertoire includes 20,000 or so clones, less than 85% of them detected once, and 3.2% sits in the top ten. The TCR sequence derives from a human donor in good health. Sequenced material: memory CD4+ T cells from blood cultured with regulatory dendritic cells. Subset: CD45RO+ memory T cells. This chain uses TRBV6-6 with TRBJ1-2; D is perhaps TRBD1 (6 bases). CDR3 coding DNA: TGTGCCAGCAGTACCAGGGGTACCAACTATGGCTACACCTTC. This translates into CASSTRGTNYGYTF.